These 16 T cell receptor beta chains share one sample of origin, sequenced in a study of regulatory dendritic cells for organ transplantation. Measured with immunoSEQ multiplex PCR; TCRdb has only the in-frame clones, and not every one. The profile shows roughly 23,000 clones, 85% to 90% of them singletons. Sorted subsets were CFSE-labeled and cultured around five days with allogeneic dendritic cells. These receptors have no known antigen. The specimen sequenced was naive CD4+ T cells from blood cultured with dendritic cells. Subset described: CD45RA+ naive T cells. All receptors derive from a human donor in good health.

CDR3 sequence (DNA): TGTGCCAGCAGCTTAGTAGGGGTTGCGGGTGGGCGCAGAACAGATACGCAGTATTTT. Protein sequence: CASSLVGVAGGRRTDTQYF. The chain combines TRBV7-2 with TRBJ2-3, with D possibly being TRBD1 or TRBD2 (5 bases each). CDR3 length: 19 residues. V dropped 1 base and J dropped 3 bases, with 23 bases sitting between them. Germline values: CDR1 SGHTA, CDR2 FQGNSA.

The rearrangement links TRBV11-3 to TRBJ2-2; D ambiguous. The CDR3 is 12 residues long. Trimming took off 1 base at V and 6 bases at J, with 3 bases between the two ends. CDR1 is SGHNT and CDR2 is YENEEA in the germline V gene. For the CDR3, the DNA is TGTGCCAGCAGCTTAGTCCCCGGGGAGCTGTTTTTT. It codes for CASSLVPGELFF.

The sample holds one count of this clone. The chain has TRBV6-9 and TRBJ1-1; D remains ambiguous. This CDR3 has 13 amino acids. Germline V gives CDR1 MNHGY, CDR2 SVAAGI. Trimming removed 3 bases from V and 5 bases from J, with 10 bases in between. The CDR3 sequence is CASSYSFSTEAFF. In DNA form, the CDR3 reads TGTGCCAGCAGTTACTCGTTTTCGACTGAAGCTTTCTTT.

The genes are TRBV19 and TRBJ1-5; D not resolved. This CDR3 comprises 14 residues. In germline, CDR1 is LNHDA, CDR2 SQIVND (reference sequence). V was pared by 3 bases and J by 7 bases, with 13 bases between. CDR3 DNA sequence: TGTGCCAGTAGTATCGTTGGTGGCGACCAGCCCCAGCATTTT. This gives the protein CASSIVGGDQPQHF.

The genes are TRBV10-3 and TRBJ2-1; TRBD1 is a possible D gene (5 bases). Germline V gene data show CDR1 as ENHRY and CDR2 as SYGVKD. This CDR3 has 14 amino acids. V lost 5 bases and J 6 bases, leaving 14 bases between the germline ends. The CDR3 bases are TGTGCCATCAGTAGAACCAGCAGGGCCAATGAGCAGTTCTTC. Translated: CAISRTSRANEQFF.

The CDR3 coding sequence is TGCAGCGTTGAAATCAGGGTATACCACACCGAGCAGTACTTC. It translates to CSVEIRVYHTEQYF. The gene calls are TRBV29-1 and TRBJ2-7; D is perhaps TRBD1 (5 bases). The V gene lost 2 bases and the J gene lost 6 bases, with 17 bases spanning the gap. Germline V CDR1 and CDR2: SQVTM, ANQGSEA. This CDR3 region has 14 residues.

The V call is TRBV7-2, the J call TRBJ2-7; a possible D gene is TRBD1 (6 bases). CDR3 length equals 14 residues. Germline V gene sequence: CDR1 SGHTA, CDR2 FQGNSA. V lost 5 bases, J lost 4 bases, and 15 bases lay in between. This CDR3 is CASSPQGVPYEQYF. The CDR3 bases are TGTGCCAGCAGCCCACAGGGTGTTCCGTACGAGCAGTACTTC.

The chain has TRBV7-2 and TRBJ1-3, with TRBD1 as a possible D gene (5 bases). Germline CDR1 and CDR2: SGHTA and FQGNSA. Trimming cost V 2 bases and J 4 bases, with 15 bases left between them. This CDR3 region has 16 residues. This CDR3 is CASSLYGAGAGNTIYF. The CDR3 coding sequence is TGTGCCAGCAGCTTATATGGGGCCGGAGCGGGAAACACCATATATTTT.

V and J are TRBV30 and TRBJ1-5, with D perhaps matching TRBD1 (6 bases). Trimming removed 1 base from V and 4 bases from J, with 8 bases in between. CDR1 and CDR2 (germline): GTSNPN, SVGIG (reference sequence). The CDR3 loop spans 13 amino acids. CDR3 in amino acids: CAWSAGQNQPQHF. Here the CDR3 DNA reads TGTGCCTGGAGTGCAGGACAGAATCAGCCCCAGCATTTT.

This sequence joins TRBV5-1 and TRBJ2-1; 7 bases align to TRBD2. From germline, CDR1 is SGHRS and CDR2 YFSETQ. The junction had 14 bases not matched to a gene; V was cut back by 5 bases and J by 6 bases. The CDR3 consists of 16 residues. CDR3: CASSLAGRVRFNEQFF. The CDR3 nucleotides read TGCGCCAGCAGTTTAGCAGGGAGGGTTCGGTTCAATGAGCAGTTCTTC.

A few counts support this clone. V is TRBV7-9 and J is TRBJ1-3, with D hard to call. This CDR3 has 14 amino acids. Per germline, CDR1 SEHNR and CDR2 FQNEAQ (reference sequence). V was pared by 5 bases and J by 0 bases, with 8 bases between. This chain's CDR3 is CASSIGLSGNTIYF. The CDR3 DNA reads TGTGCCAGCAGCATAGGCCTCTCTGGAAACACCATATATTTT. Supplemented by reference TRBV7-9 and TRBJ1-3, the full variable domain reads DTGVSQNPRHKITKRGQNVTFRCDPISEHNRLYWYRQTLGQGPEFLTYFQNEAQLEKSRLLSDRFSAERPKGSFSTLEIQRTEQGDSAMYLCASSIGLSGNTIYFGEGSWLTVV.

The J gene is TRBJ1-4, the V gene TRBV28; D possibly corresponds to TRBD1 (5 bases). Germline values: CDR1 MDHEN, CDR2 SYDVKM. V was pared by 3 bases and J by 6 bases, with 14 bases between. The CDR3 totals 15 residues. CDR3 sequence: CASSLAGTLDEKLFF. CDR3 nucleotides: TGTGCCAGCAGTTTGGCAGGGACGTTAGATGAAAAACTGTTTTTT.

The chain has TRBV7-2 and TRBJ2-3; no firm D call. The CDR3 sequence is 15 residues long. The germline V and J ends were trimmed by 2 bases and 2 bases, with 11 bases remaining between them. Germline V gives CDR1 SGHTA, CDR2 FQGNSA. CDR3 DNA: TGTGCCAGCAGCTTATCGGCGATGACCACAGATACGCAGTATTTT. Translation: CASSLSAMTTDTQYF.

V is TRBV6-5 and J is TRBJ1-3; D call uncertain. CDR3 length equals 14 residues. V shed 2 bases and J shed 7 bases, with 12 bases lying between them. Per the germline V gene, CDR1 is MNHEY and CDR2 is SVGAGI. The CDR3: CASSYGLPGNTIYF. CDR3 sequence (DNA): TGTGCCAGCAGTTACGGGCTACCCGGCAACACCATATATTTT.

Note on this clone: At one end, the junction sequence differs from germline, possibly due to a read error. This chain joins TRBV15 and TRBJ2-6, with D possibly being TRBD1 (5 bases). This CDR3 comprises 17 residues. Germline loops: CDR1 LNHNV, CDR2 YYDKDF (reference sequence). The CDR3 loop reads CATSRGDRVSGANVPTF. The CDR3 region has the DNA TGTGCCACCAGCAGAGGCGACCGCGTCTCTGGGGCCAACGTCCCGACTTTC. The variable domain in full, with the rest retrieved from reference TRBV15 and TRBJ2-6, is DAMVIQNPRYQVTQFGKPVTLSCSQTLNHNVMYWYQQKSSQAPKLLFHYYDKDFNNEADTPDNFQSRRPNTSFCFLDIRSPGLGDTAMYLCATSRGDRVSGANVPTFGAGSRLTVL.

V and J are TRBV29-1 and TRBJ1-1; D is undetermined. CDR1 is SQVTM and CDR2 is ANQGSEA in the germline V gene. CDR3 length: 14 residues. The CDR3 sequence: CRAGPDNLNTEAFF. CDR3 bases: TGCAGAGCCGGTCCCGACAACCTGAACACTGAAGCTTTCTTT. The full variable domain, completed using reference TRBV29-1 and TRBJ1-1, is SAVISQKPSRDICQRGTSLTIQCQVDSQVTMMFWYRQQPGQSLTLIATANQGSEATYESGFVIDKFPISRPNLTFSTLTVSNMSPEDSSIYLCRAGPDNLNTEAFFGQGTRLTVV.